The 6 T cell receptor beta chains below were found in one sample sequenced in a study of T cell clones after liver transplantation. The table came from immunoSEQ multiplex PCR; TCRdb's copy has only in-frame clones and leaves some out. In the table there are 65,000 to 90,000 clones, roughly nine tenths of which are singletons. The sequenced sample was CD4+ T cells from blood, obtained before liver transplant. The source of these receptors is a human donor who received a liver transplant.

This clone occurred once. The rearrangement joins TRBV29-1 to TRBJ2-1; D unclear. Per the germline V gene, CDR1 is SQVTM and CDR2 is ANQGSEA. Trimming shortened V by 7 bases and J by 0 bases, and 13 bases separated the two germline ends. The CDR3 covers 14 residues. CDR3 protein: CSARTRSSYNEQFF. DNA of the CDR3: TGCAGCGCCCGGACCCGGAGCTCCTACAATGAGCAGTTCTTC.

The rearrangement links TRBV2 to TRBJ1-3, with 8 positions matching TRBD1. Germline V gene data show CDR1 as SNHLY and CDR2 as FYNNEI. The V and J ends lost 3 bases and 4 bases, in that order; junction bases with no gene match: 5. The CDR3 has 15 residues. The CDR3 DNA reads TGTGCCAGCAGTGATCAGGGGGCAGGAGGAAACACCATATATTTT. As protein: CASSDQGAGGNTIYF.

The chain combines TRBV10-3 with TRBJ2-7; unclear D gene. Germline V lookup: CDR1 ENHRY, CDR2 SYGVKD. Deletions cut 3 bases from V and 3 bases from J, with 6 bases between. This CDR3 comprises 12 residues. CDR3 in DNA: TGTGCCATCAGTGACGGCCTCTACGAGCAGTACTTC. Protein sequence: CAISDGLYEQYF.

The chain employs TRBV10-3 and TRBJ2-7; 12 nucleotides line up with TRBD1. Germline assignment: CDR1 ENHRY and CDR2 SYGVKD. V lost 4 bases to trimming and J lost 7 bases; unmatched junction nucleotides: 5. CDR3 length: 14 amino acids. CDR3 nucleotides: TGTGCCATCAGTGGGGGACAGGGGGCATGGGAGCAGTACTTC. Protein sequence: CAISGGQGAWEQYF.

The genes are TRBV11-1 and TRBJ2-5; TRBD2 agrees at 10 bases. This CDR3 has 16 residues. J was trimmed by 4 bases and V by 4 bases; bases with no gene match: 9. CDR1 is SGHAT and CDR2 is FQDESV in the germline V gene (reference sequence). For the CDR3, the DNA is TGTGCCAGCAGCTCGTCTACTAGCGGGACCCCAGAGACCCAGTACTTC. Its protein product is CASSSSTSGTPETQYF.

The V gene is TRBV5-4, the J gene TRBJ2-5; tentative D call: TRBD2 (7 bases). Germline values: CDR1 SGHNT, CDR2 YYREEE (reference sequence). This CDR3 region has 15 residues. V was trimmed by 4 bases and J by 5 bases, leaving 18 bases between them. CDR3 sequence (DNA): TGTGCCAGCAGCATAGGACTAGGGGGGCGGGAGACCCAGTACTTC. This sequence encodes CASSIGLGGRETQYF.